Listed here are 16 T cell receptor beta chains from one sample, sequenced in a study of T cell changes during pregnancy in multiple sclerosis. Method: immunoSEQ multiplex PCR; TCRdb's copy keeps in-frame clones and lacks some. This sample has 50,000 or so clones, with 80% to 90% found just once. The sequences come from CD8+ T cells from peripheral blood mononuclear cells, collected in the second trimester of pregnancy. These receptors came from a female donor with multiple sclerosis, enrolled in a pregnancy study.

The rearrangement links TRBV10-1 to TRBJ2-1; no clear D. Trimming stripped 3 bases from V and 6 bases from J, with 3 bases between. This CDR3 comprises 11 residues. In germline, CDR1 is WNHNN, CDR2 SYGVQD (reference sequence). CDR3 nucleotide sequence: TGCGCCAGCAGTGATAGCAATGAGCAGTTCTTC. This translates into CASSDSNEQFF.

The rearrangement uses TRBV4-1 and TRBJ2-1; D remains unclear. The germline V and J ends were trimmed by 4 bases and 5 bases, with 9 bases remaining between them. The CDR3 length is 13 residues. The germline gives CDR1 MGHRA, CDR2 YSYEKL. CDR3 coding DNA: TGCGCCAGCAGCCTCATTTTAGACAATGAGCAGTTCTTC. Translated: CASSLILDNEQFF.

The rearrangement uses TRBV5-1 and TRBJ2-1, with TRBD2 matching 8 bases. With V trimmed by 1 base and J by 7 bases, 10 bases remained unmatched. Germline assignment: CDR1 SGHRS and CDR2 YFSETQ. The CDR3 totals 16 residues. CDR3 residues: CASSLYMGGGRNEQFF. The CDR3 DNA is TGCGCCAGCAGCTTGTACATGGGCGGGGGGCGGAATGAGCAGTTCTTC.

The V and J genes are TRBV5-6 and TRBJ2-7; tentatively, D is TRBD2 (7 bases). Germline CDR1 and CDR2: SGHDT and YYEEEE. V was clipped by 4 bases and J by 3 bases, with 14 bases between them. This CDR3 spans 14 amino acids. The CDR3 loop reads CASSPGRGHYEQYF. DNA for the CDR3: TGTGCCAGCAGCCCCGGGCGGGGGCACTACGAGCAGTACTTC.

This chain links TRBV2 with TRBJ1-6, with 9 nucleotides matching TRBD1. The germline gives CDR1 SNHLY, CDR2 FYNNEI. This CDR3 is 14 amino acids long. Trimming cost V 10 bases and J 10 bases; bases outside gene matches: 11. CDR3 nucleotides: TGTGCCACACGCGGGACAGGGAAAGAATCACCCCTCCACTTT. Encoded protein: CATRGTGKESPLHF.

This rearrangement joins TRBV21-1 to TRBJ2-7; the table's D call TRBD1 went unverified against the DNA. TRBV21-1 is classified as a pseudogene. The length of the CDR3 is 15 residues. This chain's CDR3 is CASSNGDRGGNEQYF. DNA for the CDR3: TGTGCCAGCAGCAATGGGGACAGGGGGGGTAACGAGCAGTACTTC.

The V call is TRBV4-2, the J call TRBJ2-4, with 7 bases matching TRBD2. The CDR3 sequence is 16 residues long. V lost 1 base to trimming and J lost 0 bases; unmatched junction nucleotides: 3. Germline V gene data show CDR1 as LGHNA and CDR2 as YNFKEQ. The CDR3 coding sequence is TGTGCCAGCAGCCAAGCTGGACTAGTAGCCAAAAACATTCAGTACTTC. It codes for CASSQAGLVAKNIQYF.

This clone has only a few counts. V is TRBV30 and J is TRBJ2-1, with no clear D. This CDR3 spans 13 amino acids. V lost 4 bases, J lost 8 bases, and 15 bases lay in between. Germline CDR1 and CDR2: GTSNPN and SVGIG (reference sequence). In nucleotides, the CDR3 is TGTGCCTGGACCGAAGTCCAGGCCTATGAGCAGTTCTTC. Translating it yields CAWTEVQAYEQFF.

The chain is built from TRBV12-5 and TRBJ2-4; tentative D call: TRBD1 (6 bases). The V end lost 5 bases, the J end lost 7 bases, and 18 bases lay between the germline ends. The germline gives CDR1 LGHNT, CDR2 FRNRAP. The CDR3 totals 15 residues. CDR3 DNA sequence: TGTGCTAGTGGTCCCCCCCGGACAGACGGGAACATTCAGTACTTC. The encoded protein is CASGPPRTDGNIQYF. Together with reference TRBV12-5 and TRBJ2-4, the CDR3 gives the full variable domain: DARVTQTPRHKVTEMGQEVTMRCQPILGHNTVFWYRQTMMQGLELLAYFRNRAPLDDSGMPKDRFSAEMPDATLATLKIQPSEPRDSAVYFCASGPPRTDGNIQYFGAGTRLSVL.

This chain's CDR3 is CASSLTTGTSGGDTDTQYF. CDR3 coding DNA: TGTGCCAGCAGCTTAACGACCGGGACTAGCGGGGGAGACACAGATACGCAGTATTTT. The chain combines TRBV5-6 with TRBJ2-3; 14 positions agree with TRBD2. This CDR3 contains 19 residues. J was trimmed by 2 bases and V by 2 bases; bases with no gene match: 10. Germline V gives CDR1 SGHDT, CDR2 YYEEEE.

The chain uses TRBV2 and TRBJ1-5; D remains ambiguous. The length of the CDR3 is 14 residues. V was pared by 4 bases and J by 3 bases, with 10 bases between. Germline assignment: CDR1 SNHLY and CDR2 FYNNEI. CDR3 in amino acids: CASSGSGYNQPQHF. The CDR3 nucleotides are TGTGCCAGCAGTGGATCGGGGTACAATCAGCCCCAGCATTTT.

The V call is TRBV9, the J call TRBJ2-7; 12 nucleotides line up with TRBD2. The V gene's germline CDR1 is SGDLS and CDR2 YYNGEE. V lost 4 bases and J lost 4; bases outside the gene matches: 3. This CDR3 has 14 residues. The chain's CDR3 is CASSIGLAGYEQYF. CDR3 bases: TGTGCCAGCAGCATTGGACTAGCGGGGTACGAGCAGTACTTC.

The chain links TRBV27 to TRBJ2-1; 7 bases align to TRBD1. V gave up 1 base and J gave up 6 bases; unmatched junction bases: 9. This CDR3 has 16 amino acids. The germline V gene encodes CDR1 MNHEY and CDR2 SMNVEV (reference sequence). The CDR3 reads CASSLLGDRLGNEQFF. The DNA of the CDR3 is TGTGCCAGCAGTTTATTAGGGGACAGATTGGGCAATGAGCAGTTCTTC.

J is TRBJ2-1 and V is TRBV6-5, with a weak D call TRBD1 (6 bases). This CDR3 spans 12 amino acids. Trimming shortened V by 6 bases and J by 6 bases, and 9 bases separated the two germline ends. Germline lookup yields CDR1 MNHEY and CDR2 SVGAGI. Here the CDR3 reads CASSLGGNEQFF. CDR3 coding DNA: TGTGCCAGCAGCTTAGGGGGCAATGAGCAGTTCTTC.

V usage is TRBV27 and J usage is TRBJ2-7, with 7 positions matching TRBD1. Germline-derived CDR1 and CDR2 are MNHEY and SMNVEV (reference sequence). This CDR3 contains 14 residues. V was pared by 4 bases and J by 2 bases, with 5 bases of the junction left unmatched. The CDR3 nucleotides read TGTGCCAGCAGTTCTACCGGGACAGCCTACGAGCAGTACTTC. Protein sequence: CASSSTGTAYEQYF.

The genes are TRBV11-2 and TRBJ1-5; 7 nucleotides align to TRBD1. Trimming took 1 base from V and 5 from J; bases not matched to a gene: 2. The CDR3 contains 14 residues. Germline assignment: CDR1 SGHAT and CDR2 FQNNGV. The CDR3 sequence is CASSLGGGHQPQHF. The CDR3 region has the DNA TGTGCCAGCAGCTTAGGAGGGGGCCATCAGCCCCAGCATTTT.